This TCR beta chain is drawn from a study of blood T cells in healthy people across ages. The V end was cut by 6 bases, the J end by 7 bases, with 4 bases between. This CDR3 is built from 10 residues. Germline CDR1 and CDR2: MDHEN and SYDVKM. Comment on this clonotype: Its antigen is undetermined.

Study outcomes and limitations: No conclusive comparison of naive versus antigen-experienced cells was possible with unsorted PBMCs. A roughly linear age-dependent decrease characterized TCR beta diversity per million T cells.

Donors were systemically healthy Caucasian individuals from Russia aged roughly 6 to 90 years. Drawing of peripheral blood yielded 8.5 to 10 milliliters from each donor. Next came a second PCR, run for about 7 to 12 cycles, which used a sample-barcoded 5' primer along with a J-beta primer mix. From the 5' RACE reads, TCRdb called clonotypes with MiXCR, one entry per CDR3 protein. Among approximately 800,000 distinct CDR3 sequences listed, around 62% were seen once. The chain recombines TRBV28 with TRBJ1-5; D is undetermined. The material sequenced was blood. This TCR was recovered from a young man in good health. CDR3 region: CASSSQPQHF. CDR3 bases: TGTGCCAGCAGCTCACAGCCCCAGCATTTT.